These T cell receptor beta chains were read from a single sample in a study of OX40 agonist ivuxolimab in advanced cancers. Sequencing was performed with immunoSEQ multiplex PCR; in TCRdb, only in-frame clones are kept and a portion is missing. The table lists under 50,000 clones, 80% of them singletons. The sample consisted of CD4+ or CD8+ T cells sorted from blood, taken in a trial of the OX40 agonist ivuxolimab. The receptors derive from an adult with an advanced solid tumor such as melanoma, head and neck, liver or kidney cancer. Both conserved end residues are part of each CDR3. The order of the fields is J gene, CDR3 length, clone size, D gene, V gene, CDR3 protein, CDR3 DNA. A D gene is named only where the DNA matches it firmly. Where a row states a size, it is once, few, many or the class of an expanded clone; other rows omit it.

TRBJ2-5	14	-	TRBD1	TRBV5-8	CASSLDRGRETQYF	TGTGCCAGCAGCTTGGACAGGGGGCGAGAGACCCAGTACTTC
TRBJ2-2	18	-	TRBD1	TRBV5-5	CASTETLQGLGDTGELFF	TGTGCCAGCACCGAAACTCTACAGGGGTTGGGTGATACCGGGGAGCTGTTTTTT
TRBJ2-1	13	few	-	TRBV2	CASSAGPVIEQFF	TGTGCCAGCAGTGCGGGACCGGTCATTGAGCAGTTCTTC
TRBJ2-2	14	once	-	TRBV7-3	CASSPPGGTGELFF	TGTGCCAGCAGCCCCCCCGGAGGAACCGGGGAGCTGTTTTTT
TRBJ2-7	15	-	TRBD2	TRBV28	CASSPHVSGRGEQYF	TGTGCCAGCAGTCCGCACGTTAGCGGGAGAGGTGAGCAGTACTTC
TRBJ2-2	13	-	-	TRBV14	CASSQERGGELFF	TGTGCCAGCAGCCAAGAACGGGGCGGGGAGCTGTTTTTT
TRBJ2-7	17	-	TRBD2	TRBV4-1	CASSQDYLAGRVYEQYF	TGCGCCAGCAGCCAAGATTACCTAGCGGGAAGGGTCTACGAGCAGTACTTC
TRBJ2-3	14	-	-	TRBV5-5	CASSLGGRADTQYF	TGTGCCAGCAGCTTGGGGGGTCGGGCAGATACGCAGTATTTT
TRBJ2-2	14	-	-	TRBV5-1	CASSPQGSTGELFF	TGCGCCAGCAGCCCCCAGGGAAGCACCGGGGAGCTGTTTTTT
TRBJ2-7	15	-	-	TRBV5-1	CASSTGLPLDYEQYF	TGCGCCAGCAGCACAGGACTGCCACTGGACTACGAGCAGTACTTC
TRBJ2-5	13	-	TRBD1	TRBV11-2	CASRQGAEETQYF	TGTGCCAGCAGACAGGGGGCGGAAGAGACCCAGTACTTC
TRBJ2-1	12	-	-	TRBV6-1	CASSESYNEQFF	TGTGCCAGCAGTGAATCCTACAATGAGCAGTTCTTC
TRBJ1-2	17	-	TRBD1	TRBV5-6	CASSYFGTGSINYGYTF	TGTGCCAGCAGCTACTTCGGGACAGGGTCGATTAACTATGGCTACACCTTC
TRBJ2-1	15	-	-	TRBV9	CASSVSPGPRDEQFF	TGTGCCAGCAGCGTTAGTCCGGGACCTCGGGATGAGCAGTTCTTC
TRBJ2-3	14	-	TRBD1	TRBV9	CASNTGGSTDTQYF	TGTGCCAGCAACACAGGGGGCAGCACAGATACGCAGTATTTT
TRBJ1-2	12	-	TRBD1	TRBV29-1	CSVVTGGAAYTF	TGCAGCGTTGTGACAGGGGGCGCAGCCTACACCTTC
TRBJ1-1	14	-	-	TRBV5-8	CASSVLGGRTEAFF	TGTGCCAGCAGCGTTTTAGGGGGACGCACTGAAGCTTTCTTT
TRBJ1-2	15	-	TRBD1	TRBV11-2	CASSSQGAGYYGYTF	TGTGCCAGCAGCTCCCAGGGGGCAGGGTACTATGGCTACACCTTC
TRBJ2-3	15	-	TRBD2	TRBV5-8	CASSLGTSGSDTQYF	TGTGCCAGCAGCTTGGGGACTAGCGGGTCAGATACGCAGTATTTT
TRBJ1-1	19	-	TRBD1	TRBV28	CASSPSPFRQGVLNTEAFF	TGTGCCAGCAGTCCCTCCCCCTTCCGACAGGGAGTCTTGAACACTGAAGCTTTCTTT
TRBJ2-1	14	-	TRBD2	TRBV9	CASSVGLAGGPKFF	TGTGCCAGCAGCGTAGGACTAGCGGGAGGGCCGAAGTTCTTC
TRBJ2-7	11	-	-	TRBV19	CASSDGRGQYF	TGTGCCAGTAGTGACGGCCGGGGGCAGTACTTC
TRBJ2-7	17	once	-	TRBV23-1	CASSQRPGRPPPYEQYF	TGCGCCAGCAGTCAAAGACCCGGACGGCCGCCTCCCTACGAGCAGTACTTC
TRBJ2-1	15	-	-	TRBV27	CASSLSSGTYNEQFF	TGTGCCAGCAGTTTATCTAGCGGTACCTACAATGAGCAGTTCTTC
TRBJ2-2	17	once	TRBD1	TRBV11-3	CASSLARGRENTGELFF	TGTGCCAGCAGCTTAGCCAGGGGGCGGGAGAACACCGGGGAGCTGTTTTTT
TRBJ1-2	14	-	TRBD1	TRBV7-9	CASIAGQGAYGYTF	TGTGCCAGCATCGCCGGACAGGGGGCCTATGGCTACACCTTC
TRBJ2-7	13	-	-	TRBV6-1	CASSAGTSYEQYF	TGTGCCAGCAGTGCAGGGACTTCCTACGAGCAGTACTTC
TRBJ1-6	12	-	-	TRBV28	CASTLGHSPLHF	TGTGCCAGCACCCTCGGGCATTCACCCCTCCACTTT
TRBJ1-3	12	-	-	TRBV30	CAWSATGNTIYF	TGTGCCTGGAGTGCCACAGGAAACACCATATATTTT
TRBJ2-7	15	once	TRBD1	TRBV9	CASNPGQGLSYEQYF	TGTGCCAGCAACCCGGGACAGGGTCTCTCCTACGAGCAGTACTTC
TRBJ2-1	14	-	TRBD2	TRBV2	CASRRTSGYNEQFF	TGTGCCAGCAGACGGACTAGCGGTTACAATGAGCAGTTCTTC
TRBJ1-1	13	once	-	TRBV6-5	CASSYRVMTEAFF	TGTGCCAGCAGCTACAGGGTTATGACTGAAGCTTTCTTT
TRBJ2-5	13	-	TRBD1	TRBV5-4	CASSPDPGQGAYF	TGTGCCAGCAGCCCCGACCCCGGACAGGGCGCCTACTTC
TRBJ2-5	12	-	-	TRBV2	CASRDRGETQYF	TGTGCCAGCAGGGATCGGGGGGAGACCCAGTACTTC
TRBJ1-6	16	-	-	TRBV11-2	CASSSRDRKSNSPLHF	TGTGCCAGCAGCTCCCGGGACCGAAAGTCTAATTCACCCCTCCACTTT
TRBJ1-4	15	-	-	TRBV28	CASREIRGGGEKLFF	TGTGCCAGCAGGGAGATACGAGGGGGAGGGGAAAAACTGTTTTTT
TRBJ1-5	15	-	-	TRBV11-2	CASSLTWGSNQPQHF	TGTGCCAGCAGCTTAACCTGGGGAAGCAATCAGCCCCAGCATTTT